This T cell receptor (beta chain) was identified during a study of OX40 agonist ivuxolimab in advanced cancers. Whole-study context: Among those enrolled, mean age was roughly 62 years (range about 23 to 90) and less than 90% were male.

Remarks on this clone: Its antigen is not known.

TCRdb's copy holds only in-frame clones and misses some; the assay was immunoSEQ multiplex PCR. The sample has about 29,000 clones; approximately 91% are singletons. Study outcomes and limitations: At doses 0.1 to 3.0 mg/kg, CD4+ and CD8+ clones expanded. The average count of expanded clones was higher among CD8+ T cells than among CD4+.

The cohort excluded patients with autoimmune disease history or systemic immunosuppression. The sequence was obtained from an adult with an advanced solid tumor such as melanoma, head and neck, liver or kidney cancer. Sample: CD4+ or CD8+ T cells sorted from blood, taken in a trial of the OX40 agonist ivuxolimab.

The CDR3 protein is CASSRAGETQYF. CDR3 in DNA: TGCGCCAGCAGCCGGGCGGGGGAGACCCAGTACTTC. The chain joins TRBV4-1 to TRBJ2-5; maybe TRBD2 (6 bases). The germline V gene has CDR1 MGHRA and CDR2 YSYEKL. The CDR3 has 12 amino acids. V shed 4 bases and J shed 5 bases, with 8 bases lying between them.